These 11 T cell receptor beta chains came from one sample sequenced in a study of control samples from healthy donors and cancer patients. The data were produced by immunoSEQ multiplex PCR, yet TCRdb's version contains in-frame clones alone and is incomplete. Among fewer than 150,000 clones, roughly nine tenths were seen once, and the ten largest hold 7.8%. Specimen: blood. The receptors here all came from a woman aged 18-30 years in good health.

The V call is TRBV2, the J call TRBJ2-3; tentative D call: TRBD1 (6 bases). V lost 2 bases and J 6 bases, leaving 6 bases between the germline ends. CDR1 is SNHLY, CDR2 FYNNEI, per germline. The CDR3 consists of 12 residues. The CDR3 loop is CASSERGDTQYF. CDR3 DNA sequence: TGTGCCAGCAGTGAAAGGGGGGATACGCAGTATTTT.

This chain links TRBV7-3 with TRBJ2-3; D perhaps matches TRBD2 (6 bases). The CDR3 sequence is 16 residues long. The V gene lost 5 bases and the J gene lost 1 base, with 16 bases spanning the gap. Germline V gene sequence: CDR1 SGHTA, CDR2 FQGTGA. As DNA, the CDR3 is TGTGCCAGCAGCCAACGGCGGGCTAGCGGCACAGATACGCAGTATTTT. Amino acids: CASSQRRASGTDTQYF.

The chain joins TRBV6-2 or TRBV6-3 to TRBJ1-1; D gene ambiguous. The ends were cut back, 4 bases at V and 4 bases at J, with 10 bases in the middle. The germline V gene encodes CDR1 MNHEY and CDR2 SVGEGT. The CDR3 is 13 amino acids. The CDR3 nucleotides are TGTGCCAGCAGTTTGGGCCCAGGCACTGAAGCTTTCTTT. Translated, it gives CASSLGPGTEAFF.

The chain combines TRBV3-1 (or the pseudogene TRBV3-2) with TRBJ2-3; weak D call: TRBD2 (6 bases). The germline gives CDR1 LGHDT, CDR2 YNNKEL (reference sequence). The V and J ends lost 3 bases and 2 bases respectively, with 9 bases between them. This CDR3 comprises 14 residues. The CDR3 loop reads CASSHGGNTDTQYF. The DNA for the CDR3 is TGTGCCAGCAGCCATGGGGGGAACACAGATACGCAGTATTTT.

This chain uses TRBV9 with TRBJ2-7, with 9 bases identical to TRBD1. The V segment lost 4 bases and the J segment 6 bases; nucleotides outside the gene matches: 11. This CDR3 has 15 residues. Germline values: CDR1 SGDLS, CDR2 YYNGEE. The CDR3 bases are TGTGCCAGCAGCCTGGCGGGACAGGGTCTTGGCGAGCAGTACTTC. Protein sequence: CASSLAGQGLGEQYF.

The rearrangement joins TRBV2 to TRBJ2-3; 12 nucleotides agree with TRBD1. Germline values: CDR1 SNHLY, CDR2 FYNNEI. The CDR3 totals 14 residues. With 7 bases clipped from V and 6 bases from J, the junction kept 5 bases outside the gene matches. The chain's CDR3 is CASTRDRGLDTQYF. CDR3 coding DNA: TGTGCCAGCACCCGGGACAGGGGGCTGGATACGCAGTATTTT.

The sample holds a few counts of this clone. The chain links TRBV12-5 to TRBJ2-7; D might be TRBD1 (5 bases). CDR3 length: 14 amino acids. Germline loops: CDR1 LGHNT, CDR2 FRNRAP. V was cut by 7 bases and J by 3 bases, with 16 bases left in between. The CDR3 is CASVPDSDDYEQYF. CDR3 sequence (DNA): TGTGCTAGTGTCCCCGACAGTGATGACTACGAGCAGTACTTC.

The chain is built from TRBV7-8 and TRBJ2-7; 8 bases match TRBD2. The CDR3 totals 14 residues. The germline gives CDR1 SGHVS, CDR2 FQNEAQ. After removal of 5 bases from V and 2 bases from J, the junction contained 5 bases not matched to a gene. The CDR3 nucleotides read TGTGCCAGCAGCGGGACTAGGTATACCTACGAGCAGTACTTC. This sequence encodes CASSGTRYTYEQYF.

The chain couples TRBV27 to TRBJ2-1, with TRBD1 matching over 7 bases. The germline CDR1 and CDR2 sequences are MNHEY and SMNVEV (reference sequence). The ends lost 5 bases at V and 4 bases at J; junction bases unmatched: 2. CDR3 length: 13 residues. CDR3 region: CASSRQGYNEQFF. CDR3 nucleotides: TGTGCCAGCAGTCGACAGGGATACAATGAGCAGTTCTTC.

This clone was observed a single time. CDR3 in amino acids: CASSPGTGYYEQYF. In DNA, the CDR3 is TGCGCCAGCAGTCCCGGGACAGGTTACTACGAGCAGTACTTC. The chain has TRBV10-1 and TRBJ2-7; 8 bases align to TRBD1. The CDR3 sequence is 14 residues long. Germline V CDR1 and CDR2: WNHNN, SYGVQD (reference sequence). The trim removed 5 bases at V and 3 bases at J, leaving 6 bases unmatched.

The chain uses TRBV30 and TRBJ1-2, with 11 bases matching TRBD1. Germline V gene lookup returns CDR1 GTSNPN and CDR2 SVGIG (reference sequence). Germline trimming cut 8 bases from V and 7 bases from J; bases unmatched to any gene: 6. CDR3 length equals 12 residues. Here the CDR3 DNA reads TGTGCCCGAGGACAGGGGGCGTTTGGCTACACCTTC. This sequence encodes CARGQGAFGYTF.